Each of the 20 T cell receptor beta chains below was sequenced from the same sample in a study of T cell clonality in common variable immunodeficiency. TCRdb's copy holds only in-frame clones and misses some; the assay was immunoSEQ multiplex PCR. This sample carries 35,000 to 45,000 clones and no singletons, and roughly 3.6% goes to the top ten. Sequences were obtained from peripheral blood mononuclear cells. The receptors come from a person aged 18 to 75 in good health.

This clone was detected many times. Sequencing ends 3 residues short of the CDR3 end; the germline J gene provides the rest. The chain carries TRBV2 and TRBJ2-7, with 9 bases fitting TRBD1. Trimming cost V 1 base and J 2 bases; bases outside gene matches: 3. Germline V gene lookup returns CDR1 SNHLY and CDR2 FYNNEI. This CDR3 is 15 amino acids long. The DNA read from the CDR3 is TGTGCCAGCAGTGAAGGATGGACAGGGGCCTACGAG. This gives the protein CASSEGWTGAYE. The complete CDR3 reads CASSEGWTGAYEQYF.

At least ten counts were recorded for this clone. The read ends 3 residues shy of where the CDR3 ends; the end is completed using the germline J gene. The sample has other DNA sequences that encode this CDR3 too. V gene TRBV6-2 or TRBV6-3 combines with J gene TRBJ1-3; D may be TRBD1 (6 bases). CDR3 size: 15 residues. Germline V gene sequence: CDR1 MNHEY, CDR2 SVGEGT. The V gene lost 5 bases and the J gene lost 0 bases, with 11 bases spanning the gap. CDR3 amino acids: CASSLVGGSGNTIYF. Incomplete CDR3 DNA: TGTGCCAGCAGTCTCGTAGGGGGCTCTGGAAACACC.

This clone was detected only a few times. The read is 3 residues too short to cover the CDR3 end, so that end is filled in from the germline J gene. This sequence joins TRBV6-1 and TRBJ2-4; D not certain. The length of the CDR3 is 15 residues. CDR1 is MNHNS and CDR2 is SASEGT in the germline V gene. The part of the CDR3 DNA that was read is TGTGCCAGCAGTGGTTATTCATCCTCTAACTATGGT. Residues: CASSGYSSSNYG. In full, the CDR3 is CASSGYSSSNYGQYF.

Worth noting for this clone: Read data end 3 residues before the CDR3 end; the end is taken from the germline J gene. The chain carries TRBV7-9 and TRBJ2-5; TRBD2 matches at 14 bases. In germline, CDR1 is SEHNR, CDR2 FQNEAQ (reference sequence). The CDR3 is 15 residues long. The CDR3 sequence: CASSLTSGGADTQYF. Partial CDR3 DNA: TGTGCCAGCAGCTTGACTAGCGGGGGGGCAGATACC.

This clone occurred many times. The sequence runs out 3 residues before the end of the CDR3; the remainder is reconstructed from the germline J gene. The V gene is TRBV20-1, the J gene TRBJ2-7; 8 bases are shared with TRBD1. This CDR3 has 16 amino acids. Trimming at V came to 0 bases and at J to 0 bases, leaving 7 bases not matched to a gene. Germline loops: CDR1 DFQATT, CDR2 SNEGSKA (reference sequence). CDR3 sequence reads: CSARDATGASSYEQYF. The covered CDR3 bases are TGCAGTGCTAGAGATGCGACAGGGGCGAGCTCCTACGAG.

In this sample, this clone turned up many times. The observed sequence ends 3 residues before the CDR3 terminus, with the missing tail filled in from the germline J gene. The gene calls are TRBV12-5 and TRBJ1-3; D call uncertain. Trimming pared 3 bases from V and 0 bases from J, leaving 9 bases between. The CDR3 is 15 amino acids. CDR1 is LGHNT, CDR2 FRNRAP, per germline. CDR3 DNA, as far as it was read: TGTGCTAGTGGTTTTTGGCAAAGCTCTGGAAACACC. It specifies CASGFWQSSGNT. The complete CDR3 protein is CASGFWQSSGNTIYF.

This clone was picked up many times. With the read ending 3 residues before the CDR3 end, the germline J gene is used to fill in that end. The rearrangement links TRBV2 to TRBJ2-7; the match to TRBD2 covers 12 bases. J gave up 4 bases and V 6 bases, and 4 bases lay outside the gene matches. In germline, CDR1 is SNHLY, CDR2 FYNNEI. The CDR3 covers 14 residues. The DNA read from the CDR3 is TGTGCCAGCAGGAAGGGACTAGCGGGTTACGAG. Amino acid sequence: CASRKGLAGYE. The whole CDR3 is CASRKGLAGYEQYF.

This clone has just a few counts. Possible read error: a much larger clone is one base away. The observed sequence ends 3 residues before the CDR3 terminus, with the missing tail filled in from the germline J gene. V is TRBV16 and J is TRBJ2-3; D unresolved. CDR3 length: 14 amino acids. Germline assignment: CDR1 KGHSY and CDR2 FQNENV. The chain's CDR3 is CASSQKGSNQPQYF. Partial CDR3 DNA: TGTGCCAGCAGCCAGAAGGGCAGCAATCAGCCG.

The sample holds many counts of this clone. The read terminates 3 residues ahead of where the CDR3 ends, so the germline J gene completes it. The sample contains more than one DNA sequence encoding this CDR3. V usage is TRBV2 and J usage is TRBJ2-5, with 14 bases that match TRBD2. Germline V gene sequence: CDR1 SNHLY, CDR2 FYNNEI. V dropped 7 bases and J dropped 1; count of bases not matched to a gene: 14. CDR3 length equals 19 residues. CDR3 region: CASTPIGTSGGGVQETQYF. CDR3 DNA (partial): TGTGCCAGCACTCCAATCGGGACTAGCGGGGGAGGAGTCCAAGAGACC.

On this clone: The read falls 3 residues short of the CDR3 end, and the missing part is taken from the germline J gene. This sequence joins TRBV18 and TRBJ1-3, with D perhaps matching TRBD1 (5 bases). Between the trimmed V and J ends, which lost 3 bases and 4 bases, there was a span of 16 bases. The CDR3 is 16 amino acids. Germline V gene lookup returns CDR1 KGHSH and CDR2 LQKENI. CDR3 protein: CASSPYQGAEGNTIYF. CDR3 DNA, as far as it was read: TGTGCCAGCTCACCTTATCAAGGGGCGGAAGGAAACACC. The entire variable domain, with the rest obtained from reference TRBV18 and TRBJ1-3, is as follows: NAGVMQNPRHLVRRRGQEARLRCSPMKGHSHVYWYRQLPEEGLKFMVYLQKENIIDESGMPKERFSAEFPKEGPSILRIQQVVRGDSAAYFCASSPYQGAEGNTIYFGEGSWLTVV.

Details on this clone: The CDR3 extends 3 residues past the end of the read, so its final part is completed from the germline J gene. J is TRBJ2-7 and V is TRBV7-9; 9 bases line up with TRBD2. CDR3 length: 14 residues. Trimming removed 5 bases from V and 3 bases from J; junction bases left unmatched: 5. Germline V lookup: CDR1 SEHNR, CDR2 FQNEAQ (reference sequence). The sequenced part of the CDR3 DNA is TGTGCCAGCAGCCGACTAGCGGAAGACTACGAG. This gives the protein CASSRLAEDYE. The CDR3 as a whole reads CASSRLAEDYEQYF.

This clone was seen a few times. The read is 3 residues too short to cover the CDR3 end, so that end is filled in from the germline J gene. This chain joins TRBV11-3 and TRBJ2-3, with D perhaps being TRBD1 or TRBD2 (6 bases each). Germline CDR1 is SGHNT and CDR2 is YENEEA. This CDR3 spans 15 amino acids. Trimming took off 5 bases at V and 4 bases at J, with 16 bases between the two ends. CDR3 DNA (partial): TGTGCCAGCAGCGACTTTGCGGAGGGGGCAGATACG. This sequence encodes CASSDFAEGADT. In full, the CDR3 reads CASSDFAEGADTQYF.

This clone was seen repeatedly, ten times or more. The missing CDR3 end, 3 residues past where the read stops, is filled in from the germline J gene. V is TRBV7-2 and J is TRBJ1-2; D gene unclear. The CDR3 is 15 amino acids. CDR1 is SGHTA and CDR2 is FQGNSA in the germline V gene. The CDR3 DNA, read in part, is TGTGCCAGCAGCTTAGCGGGTGCGGAGACCTTAGGC. This sequence encodes CASSLAGAETLG. The full CDR3 is CASSLAGAETLGYTF.

This clone has at least ten counts. The read finishes 3 residues shy of the CDR3 end, and the germline J gene is used to complete it. V and J are TRBV5-1 and TRBJ2-1; TRBD2 aligns across 9 bases. Germline V lookup: CDR1 SGHRS, CDR2 YFSETQ. Trimming at V came to 4 bases and at J to 9 bases, leaving 5 bases not matched to a gene. The CDR3 is 13 amino acids. The CDR3 region is CASSLAGLTEQFF. Incomplete CDR3 DNA: TGCGCCAGCAGCCTAGCGGGATTGACTGAG.

This clone was observed at least ten times. The read is 3 residues too short to cover the CDR3 end, so that end is filled in from the germline J gene. This rearrangement joins TRBV6-1 to TRBJ2-7; TRBD1 might be the D (5 bases). CDR3 size: 13 residues. From germline, CDR1 is MNHNS and CDR2 SASEGT. The V end was cut by 2 bases, the J end by 4 bases, with 9 bases between. The CDR3 spells CASSEHRMYEQYF. Incomplete CDR3 DNA: TGTGCCAGCAGTGAACACAGGATGTACGAG.

Ten or more counts support this clone. The read comes to an end 3 residues before the CDR3 does, leaving the germline J gene to fill in the end. V gene TRBV20-1 combines with J gene TRBJ2-7; D gene ambiguous. CDR3 length equals 15 residues. Germline V lookup: CDR1 DFQATT, CDR2 SNEGSKA (reference sequence). V shed 1 base and J shed 3 bases, with 16 bases lying between them. The sequenced CDR3 bases are TGCAGTGCTAGAGTGAGAGGCATTTTCAACTACGAG. Translating it yields CSARVRGIFNYE. In full, the CDR3 is CSARVRGIFNYEQYF.

In its sample, this clone was seen many times. CDR3 region: CASSLATGSNTGELFF. The part of the CDR3 DNA that was read is TGCGCCAGCAGCTTGGCCACAGGTTCGAACACCGGGGAG. The chain couples TRBV5-1 to TRBJ2-2; D perhaps matches TRBD1 (5 bases). The read halts 3 residues ahead of the CDR3 end, with the missing end drawn from the germline J gene. V lost 0 bases and J lost 0, with 9 bases in between. The CDR3 loop spans 16 amino acids. Germline V CDR1 and CDR2: SGHRS, YFSETQ.

This clone was observed many times. From the germline J gene comes the end of the CDR3, since the read stops 3 residues before it. The V gene is TRBV2, the J gene TRBJ2-5; 7 bases are shared with TRBD2. Germline V CDR1 and CDR2: SNHLY, FYNNEI. V gave up 4 bases and J gave up 4 bases; unmatched junction bases: 6. This CDR3 is built from 14 residues. The CDR3 protein is CASSVLLAGETQYF. The CDR3 DNA, read in part, is TGTGCCAGCAGTGTTCTATTAGCGGGAGAGACC.

This clone was detected many times. The read is 3 residues too short to cover the CDR3 end, so that end is filled in from the germline J gene. The chain is built from TRBV20-1 and TRBJ2-1; 10 bases are a match to TRBD1. V lost 0 bases and J lost 2; bases outside the gene matches: 10. Germline CDR1 is DFQATT and CDR2 is SNEGSKA (reference sequence). The CDR3 covers 18 residues. CDR3 protein: CSARDGTGQGNPYNEQFF. The CDR3 DNA, read in part, is TGCAGTGCTAGAGATGGGACGGGACAGGGGAACCCCTACAATGAG.

This clone was seen many times. Coverage ceases 3 residues before the CDR3 finishes, and the germline J gene fills in the end. The chain uses TRBV14 and TRBJ2-2; TRBD2 agrees at 14 bases. The V segment lost 2 bases and the J segment 7 bases; nucleotides outside the gene matches: 6. This CDR3 has 17 amino acids. Germline V gives CDR1 SGHDN, CDR2 FVKESK. The part of the CDR3 DNA that was read is TGTGCCAGCAGCCAACCGGGACTAGCGGGGGACGACGGGGAG. This translates into CASSQPGLAGDDGE. The entire CDR3 sequence reads CASSQPGLAGDDGELFF.